These T cell receptor beta chains were read from a single sample in a study of PD-1 blockade in classical Hodgkin lymphoma. The table came from immunoSEQ multiplex PCR; TCRdb's copy has only in-frame clones and leaves some out. The profile shows some 13,000 clones, 70% to 90% of them singletons. The sequences come from peripheral blood mononuclear cells (PBMCs), collected at baseline. Source of these receptors: a human donor with classical Hodgkin lymphoma. Both conserved end residues are part of each CDR3. The order of the fields is CDR3 DNA, CDR3 protein, clone size, J gene, D gene, V gene. The D gene is left open where the match is weak. Size tells how often a clone was seen (once, few, many) or the class of an expanded clone, and some rows leave it out.

TGCGCCAGCAGGGGGACTAACACAGATACGCAGTATTTT	CASRGTNTDTQYF	.	TRBJ2-3	TRBD2	TRBV10-2
TGTGCTAGTGGCCGGACCCGGGACGGCTCCTACGAGCAGTACTTC	CASGRTRDGSYEQYF	.	TRBJ2-7	.	TRBV12-5
TGTGCCAGTACAAACCGGGACGACAAGTACTTC	CASTNRDDKYF	.	TRBJ2-5	.	TRBV7-3
TGCGCCAGCAGCCTCGAAGAGACCCAGTACTTC	CASSLEETQYF	.	TRBJ2-5	.	TRBV5-1
TGTGCCAGCAGTTTGGGGCGGGACAGTTTCTCTGGGGCCAACGTCCTGACTTTC	CASSLGRDSFSGANVLTF	.	TRBJ2-6	.	TRBV27
TGTGCCAGCAGCTTAGGCCCAGGACTAGCGGATTACAATGAGCAGTTCTTC	CASSLGPGLADYNEQFF	.	TRBJ2-1	TRBD2	TRBV11-2
TGTGCCACGATAACGACGGATGCCTACGAGCAGTACTTC	CATITTDAYEQYF	once	TRBJ2-7	.	TRBV6-1
TGTGCCAGCAGTGGACAGGGAACAGATACGCAGTATTTT	CASSGQGTDTQYF	.	TRBJ2-3	TRBD1	TRBV6-1
TGTGCCAGCAGCTTACATGGGGATGGGACCTATAATTCACCCCTCCACTTT	CASSLHGDGTYNSPLHF	.	TRBJ1-6	.	TRBV9
TGCGCCAGCAGCTTGAGGGACAACTCCTACGAGCAGTACTTC	CASSLRDNSYEQYF	.	TRBJ2-7	.	TRBV5-1
TGTGCTAGCAGCTTATTTCCGGCAGCTAGCAATCAGCCCCAGCATTTT	CASSLFPAASNQPQHF	once	TRBJ1-5	.	TRBV7-7
TGTGCCAGTACCTCGACCGCGAAGAGCTATGGCTACACCTTC	CASTSTAKSYGYTF	.	TRBJ1-2	.	TRBV19
TGTGCCAGCAGACAGGACAGAGAAGCCTACGAGCAGTACTTC	CASRQDREAYEQYF	.	TRBJ2-7	.	TRBV7-9
TGCGCCAGCAGCCAAGAATCCCCGGGACGAACCTCCTACGAGCAGTACTTC	CASSQESPGRTSYEQYF	.	TRBJ2-7	.	TRBV4-1
TGTGCCAGTACCCCTATAGGGGGCGAAAAACTGTTTTTT	CASTPIGGEKLFF	.	TRBJ1-4	TRBD1	TRBV19
TGTGCCAGCAGTGACAGGGGCTCTGGGGCCAACGTCCTGACTTTC	CASSDRGSGANVLTF	.	TRBJ2-6	.	TRBV6-4
TGTGCCAGCAGTGAATGGATCCATGAGCAGTTCTTC	CASSEWIHEQFF	.	TRBJ2-1	.	TRBV2
TGTGCCAGCTTATCCTCAACAAATGAGCAGTTCTTC	CASLSSTNEQFF	.	TRBJ2-1	.	TRBV6-5
TGTGCCAGCAGCGCCGACAGTTTCTATTCACCCCTCCACTTT	CASSADSFYSPLHF	few	TRBJ1-6	.	TRBV7-9
TGTGCCAGTAGTAACCAGGGACCCTCTAGCACAGATACGCAGTATTTT	CASSNQGPSSTDTQYF	.	TRBJ2-3	.	TRBV19
TGTGCCAGCAGTCCGGGACAGGCCCTCTACGAGCAGTACTTC	CASSPGQALYEQYF	.	TRBJ2-7	TRBD1	TRBV2
TGTGCCAGCAGTTTAGGGGTTCCACAGGGCGTACGCTACGAGCAGTACTTC	CASSLGVPQGVRYEQYF	.	TRBJ2-7	.	TRBV27
TGTGCCAGCAGTGTAACGGGAGATGGTTACGAGCAGTACTTC	CASSVTGDGYEQYF	.	TRBJ2-7	.	TRBV2
TGCAGCGTTGGGGTGGGGCCCGATAGCAATCAGCCCCAGCATTTT	CSVGVGPDSNQPQHF	.	TRBJ1-5	.	TRBV29-1
TGTGCCAGTAGTCTAATAGCGGGGGGGATGACCTACGAGCAGTACTTC	CASSLIAGGMTYEQYF	.	TRBJ2-7	TRBD2	TRBV19
TGTGCCTGGAGTGTACAGGTTAATCGCCCCCAGCATTTT	CAWSVQVNRPQHF	.	TRBJ1-5	.	TRBV30
TGTGCCAGCTCCCCAGGAAAATCCTATGGCTACACCTTC	CASSPGKSYGYTF	.	TRBJ1-2	.	TRBV18
TGTGCCAGCAGTCGACAGCCCGACTCCTACGAGCAGTACTTC	CASSRQPDSYEQYF	.	TRBJ2-7	.	TRBV6-4
TGTGCCAGCAGCTTGGTGGCAGTCCAAGAGACCCAGTACTTC	CASSLVAVQETQYF	.	TRBJ2-5	.	TRBV5-6